Following are 26 T cell receptor beta chains from one sample sequenced in a study of blood T cell repertoires in COVID-19. This table comes from immunoSEQ multiplex PCR, and its TCRdb copy is limited to in-frame clones, with some not included. The sample records more than 200,000 clones, 75% to 90% being singletons. The sequenced sample consisted of peripheral blood. The receptors come from a man aged 35-49 years with acute or convalescent COVID-19.

The rearrangement links TRBV29-1 to TRBJ2-5, with TRBD1 as a possible D gene (5 bases). There are 12 residues in the CDR3. Germline assignment: CDR1 SQVTM and CDR2 ANQGSEA. V lost 2 bases and J lost 5, with 9 bases in between. The CDR3 reads CSVERGPETQYF. The CDR3 DNA reads TGCAGCGTTGAAAGGGGCCCGGAGACCCAGTACTTC.

A single count supports this clone. The genes are TRBV10-3 and TRBJ2-4; D gene ambiguous. The CDR3 runs to 15 residues. Germline V CDR1 and CDR2: ENHRY, SYGVKD. V was shortened by 3 bases and J by 4 bases, with 13 bases between the two germline ends. This CDR3 reads CAISETATRKNIQYF. The CDR3 DNA reads as TGTGCCATCAGTGAAACAGCAACCCGGAAAAACATTCAGTACTTC.

J is TRBJ2-3 and V is TRBV24-1, with D unclear. V shed 5 bases and J shed 2 bases, with 7 bases lying between them. CDR1 is KGHDR and CDR2 is SFDVKD in the germline V gene. The CDR3 runs to 13 residues. CDR3 region: CATSGQDTDTQYF. In DNA form, the CDR3 reads TGTGCCACCAGTGGTCAGGACACAGATACGCAGTATTTT.

This clone was seen a single time. This chain joins TRBV11-3 and TRBJ2-1, with TRBD2 matching over 8 bases. Germline V gene sequence: CDR1 SGHNT, CDR2 YENEEA. V lost 3 bases and J lost 7; bases outside the gene matches: 5. This CDR3 has 14 amino acids. DNA for the CDR3: TGTGCCAGCAGCTTGGGACTAGTCGGTAATGAGCAGTTCTTC. Translating it yields CASSLGLVGNEQFF.

The table lists this clone with a count of one. The gene calls are TRBV7-2 and TRBJ2-2; 11 bases are shared with TRBD1. V dropped 5 bases and J dropped 5; count of bases not matched to a gene: 7. The length of the CDR3 is 16 residues. CDR1 is SGHTA and CDR2 is FQGNSA in the germline V gene. CDR3 in DNA: TGTGCCAGCAGCCCGCCCGGGACAGGGGGGACCGGGGAGCTGTTTTTT. Protein sequence: CASSPPGTGGTGELFF.

The chain combines TRBV5-1 with TRBJ2-3; TRBD2 aligns across 14 bases. The germline V gene encodes CDR1 SGHRS and CDR2 YFSETQ. The CDR3 runs 14 residues. V shed 5 bases and J 5 bases; nucleotides not matched to a gene: 1. The DNA for the CDR3 is TGCGCCAGCAGGACTAGCGGGGGGGTAGATACGCAGTATTTT. It translates to CASRTSGGVDTQYF.

The rearrangement links TRBV3-1 (or the pseudogene TRBV3-2) to TRBJ1-5; no reliable D call. Trimming pared 1 base from V and 3 bases from J, leaving 10 bases between. The CDR3 extends over 15 amino acids. Germline V gene data show CDR1 as LGHDT and CDR2 as YNNKEL (reference sequence). The CDR3 reads CASSQGAGANQPQHF. The CDR3 DNA sequence: TGTGCCAGCAGCCAAGGTGCAGGTGCCAATCAGCCCCAGCATTTT.

The CDR3 sequence is CASSKNSTGERPNRNTIYF. Written as DNA, the CDR3 is TGTGCCAGCAGCAAGAATAGTACGGGGGAACGCCCTAACAGAAACACCATATATTTT. The chain has TRBV21-1 and TRBJ1-3. TRBV21-1 is tagged as a pseudogene. CDR3 length: 19 amino acids.

The rearrangement joins TRBV11-2 to TRBJ2-3, with 7 bases identical to TRBD2. This CDR3 is built from 18 residues. From germline, CDR1 is SGHAT and CDR2 FQNNGV. V was pared by 7 bases and J by 0 bases, with 16 bases of the junction left unmatched. CDR3 DNA: TGTGCCAGCACCCAGGCGGGGACCGGCGGGGGTAGCACAGATACGCAGTATTTT. It yields the protein CASTQAGTGGGSTDTQYF.

CDR3 nucleotide sequence: TGCGCCAGCACCCATTTAGGGGATCAGAGCAATGAGCAGTTCTTC. Translating gives CASTHLGDQSNEQFF. The chain uses TRBV5-1 and TRBJ2-1, with D tentatively TRBD1 (5 bases). Germline CDR1 SGHRS, CDR2 YFSETQ. CDR3 length: 15 amino acids. Trimming left V 6 bases short and J 6 bases short, with 19 bases between.

The chain employs TRBV5-1 and TRBJ1-3; unclear D gene. CDR1 and CDR2 (germline): SGHRS, YFSETQ. The ends were cut back, 4 bases at V and 0 bases at J, with 11 bases in the middle. The CDR3 is 15 residues long. As DNA, the CDR3 is TGCGCCAGCAGCCTGCAGGAACACTCTGGAAACACCATATATTTT. Amino acids: CASSLQEHSGNTIYF.

This clone occurred once. CDR3 DNA: TGTGCCAGCAGAACGGGAGAAGGGGAGACCCAGTACTTC. It translates to CASRTGEGETQYF. The chain couples TRBV2 to TRBJ2-5; D might be TRBD2 (6 bases). V gave up 6 bases and J gave up 5 bases, with 13 bases separating them. Germline CDR1 is SNHLY and CDR2 is FYNNEI. The CDR3 totals 13 residues.

The rearrangement joins TRBV6-5 to TRBJ1-2; 7 nucleotides align to TRBD1. This CDR3 has 15 residues. Germline CDR1 MNHEY, CDR2 SVGAGI. V gave up 4 bases and J gave up 4 bases; unmatched junction bases: 9. This chain's CDR3 is CASSSRGTESYGYTF. DNA for the CDR3: TGTGCCAGCAGTTCCCGCGGGACAGAGTCCTATGGCTACACCTTC.

The V call is TRBV2, the J call TRBJ2-7, with TRBD1 identical over 7 bases. Germline lookup yields CDR1 SNHLY and CDR2 FYNNEI. This CDR3 contains 14 residues. V lost 0 bases to trimming and J lost 3 bases; unmatched junction nucleotides: 2. As DNA, the CDR3 is TGTGCCAGCAGTGAAGCCGCAGGGGGCTACGAGCAGTACTTC. Translating it yields CASSEAAGGYEQYF.

CDR3: CASSRSTGPRWDYGYTF. CDR3 sequence (DNA): TGTGCCAGCAGCCGATCGACAGGCCCAAGATGGGACTATGGCTACACCTTC. The chain combines TRBV28 with TRBJ1-2; TRBD1 is a possible D gene (6 bases). Germline CDR1 MDHEN, CDR2 SYDVKM. V lost 6 bases and J 3 bases, leaving 23 bases between the germline ends. This CDR3 comprises 17 residues.

V gene TRBV9 combines with J gene TRBJ2-3; D is perhaps TRBD2 (5 bases). Germline V gene sequence: CDR1 SGDLS, CDR2 YYNGEE. V was shortened by 5 bases and J by 4 bases, with 17 bases between the two germline ends. The CDR3 length is 15 residues. Here the CDR3 DNA reads TGTGCCAGCAGGGAAGTGAGCGCACTAGCAGATACGCAGTATTTT. Residues: CASREVSALADTQYF. Looking up the rest from reference TRBV9 and TRBJ2-3 gives the full variable domain: DSGVTQTPKHLITATGQRVTLRCSPRSGDLSVYWYQQSLDQGLQFLIQYYNGEERAKGNILERFSAQQFPDLHSELNLSSLELGDSALYFCASREVSALADTQYFGPGTRLTVL.

The chain combines TRBV19 with TRBJ2-7, with 8 positions matching TRBD2. V lost 5 bases and J lost 2; bases outside the gene matches: 5. CDR1 is LNHDA and CDR2 is SQIVND in the germline V gene (reference sequence). This CDR3 comprises 14 residues. This CDR3 is CASSFREGTYEQYF. In DNA, the CDR3 is TGTGCCAGTAGTTTTCGGGAGGGGACCTACGAGCAGTACTTC.

CDR3 loop: CASSVWTGPNTEAFF. CDR3 DNA: TGTGCCAGCAGCGTATGGACAGGGCCAAACACTGAAGCTTTCTTT. The V call is TRBV9, the J call TRBJ1-1; 8 positions match TRBD1. CDR1 is SGDLS and CDR2 is YYNGEE in the germline V gene. This CDR3 has 15 amino acids. After removal of 1 base from V and 2 bases from J, the junction contained 4 bases not matched to a gene. Full variable domain (remainder filled in from reference TRBV9 and TRBJ1-1): DSGVTQTPKHLITATGQRVTLRCSPRSGDLSVYWYQQSLDQGLQFLIQYYNGEERAKGNILERFSAQQFPDLHSELNLSSLELGDSALYFCASSVWTGPNTEAFFGQGTRLTVV.

The chain employs TRBV19 and TRBJ1-5; D unclear. V lost 0 bases and J 5 bases, leaving 2 bases between the germline ends. Germline V lookup: CDR1 LNHDA, CDR2 SQIVND (reference sequence). CDR3 size: 12 residues. In DNA, the CDR3 is TGTGCCAGTAGTATAGACTATCAGCCCCAGCATTTT. Its protein is CASSIDYQPQHF.

The V call is TRBV21-1, the J call TRBJ1-5. TRBV21-1 represents a pseudogene. CDR3 length equals 16 residues. CDR3 coding DNA: TGTGCCAGCAGCCTCAAGGGGGGGGGTCTCAATCAGCCCCAGCATTTT. Translated: CASSLKGGGLNQPQHF.

The chain carries TRBV11-3 and TRBJ2-3; 7 nucleotides match TRBD2. Germline CDR1 reads SGHNT; CDR2 reads YENEEA. This CDR3 is built from 14 residues. V trimming: 3 bases; J trimming: 0 bases; junction bases outside the gene matches: 0. This CDR3 is CASSFSGSTDTQYF. For the CDR3, the DNA is TGTGCCAGCAGCTTTAGCGGGAGCACAGATACGCAGTATTTT. Complete variable domain (other parts from reference TRBV11-3 and TRBJ2-3): EAGVVQSPRYKIIEKKQPVAFWCNPISGHNTLYWYLQNLGQGPELLIRYENEEAVDDSQLPKDRFSAERLKGVDSTLKIQPAELGDSAVYLCASSFSGSTDTQYFGPGTRLTVL.

This chain connects TRBV7-9 to TRBJ2-7; 10 positions match TRBD1. This CDR3 spans 14 amino acids. The V gene end was trimmed by 5 bases and the J gene end by 5 bases; junction bases not matched to a gene: 6. Per germline, CDR1 SEHNR and CDR2 FQNEAQ (reference sequence). The DNA for the CDR3 is TGTGCCAGCAGCGCGACAGGGGGCGGGAACGAGCAGTACTTC. Its translation: CASSATGGGNEQYF.

This sequence joins TRBV12-3 or TRBV12-4 and TRBJ2-7; the match to TRBD1 covers 7 bases. V shed 7 bases, J shed 5 bases, and the junction held 5 bases outside the gene matches. The length of the CDR3 is 12 residues. The CDR3, as DNA: TGTGCCAGCACTGTTACAGGGGACGAGCAGTACTTC. Translation gives CASTVTGDEQYF.

This chain links TRBV11-2 with TRBJ1-5, with no clear D. In germline, CDR1 is SGHAT, CDR2 FQNNGV. Deletions cut 1 base from V and 7 bases from J, with 11 bases between. CDR3 size: 14 residues. CDR3 coding DNA: TGTGCCAGCAGCTTAGGGCCGCCCAAGCAGCCCCAGCATTTT. This encodes CASSLGPPKQPQHF.

This chain's CDR3 is CASLRGTSGLETQYF. CDR3 in DNA: TGTGCCTCCTTACGTGGGACTAGCGGGCTGGAGACCCAGTACTTC. This rearrangement joins TRBV6-5 to TRBJ2-5; 12 nucleotides line up with TRBD2. Germline lookup yields CDR1 MNHEY and CDR2 SVGAGI. V lost 11 bases to trimming and J lost 5 bases; unmatched junction nucleotides: 12. This CDR3 spans 15 amino acids.

This clone has a single count. This chain connects TRBV5-1 to TRBJ1-5; tentative D call: TRBD1 (5 bases). Per germline, CDR1 SGHRS and CDR2 YFSETQ. Trimming took off 4 bases at V and 8 bases at J, with 19 bases between the two ends. This CDR3 comprises 15 residues. CDR3 DNA: TGCGCCAGCAGCACCGGGCGGGGGGGAGTGGAGCCCCAGCATTTT. This translates into CASSTGRGGVEPQHF.